This TCR beta chain was observed in a study of T cells in Graves' hyperthyroidism and ophthalmopathy. Study summary: Once the initial diagnosis was made, peripheral blood was obtained before any treatment.

Study findings and constraints: Within blood appeared most thyroid clonotypes that had expanded above 0.001. Ophthalmopathy was distinguished from stable hyperthyroidism by 13 V-J signatures.

There were TCR beta CDR3 regions amplified from RNA transcripts. A first-round RT-PCR of the TCR CDR3 used the HTBI primer set. TCRdb independently ran MiXCR on the multiplex PCR reads; one entry per CDR3 protein. The sample records 300,000 to 400,000 distinct CDR3 sequences, about 18% being singletons. The CDR3 is 13 residues long. From germline, CDR1 is SGHTA and CDR2 FQGNSA. V dropped 1 base and J dropped 2 bases, with 6 bases sitting between them. This clonotype was seen a few times. Its antigen remains unknown. Patients with uncontrolled infections, other autoimmune diseases, pregnancy or lactation were excluded.

Sequencing used blood. This sequence originates from a man aged 18 to 30 with Graves' ophthalmopathy. The V gene is TRBV7-2, the J gene TRBJ2-7; D call uncertain. CDR3 DNA: TGTGCCAGCAGCTTAGGAGTTACCTACGAGCAGTACTTC. It codes for CASSLGVTYEQYF.